Listed here are 27 T cell receptor beta chains from one sample, sequenced in a study of blood T cells in healthy people across ages. The use of a sample-barcoded 5' primer and a J-beta primer mix characterized a second PCR of roughly 6 to 11 cycles. TCRdb itself ran the 5' RACE reads through MiXCR, one entry per CDR3 protein. The sample shows roughly 1,800,000 distinct CDR3 sequences, about 50% of them seen only once. Sequencing was carried out using blood. All receptors come from a woman aged 40 to 49 in good health.

The rearrangement links TRBV4-1 to TRBJ2-3, with 8 bases lining up with TRBD1. The germline V gene encodes CDR1 MGHRA and CDR2 YSYEKL. This CDR3 region has 17 residues. The V gene end was trimmed by 3 bases and the J gene end by 5 bases; junction bases not matched to a gene: 13. This CDR3 reads CASSQPGQGSSGDTQYF. In DNA, the CDR3 is TGCGCCAGCAGCCAGCCCGGACAGGGCTCTTCAGGAGATACGCAGTATTTT.

The gene calls are TRBV28 and TRBJ1-1, with 8 bases matching TRBD1. This CDR3 region has 15 residues. Trimming removed 5 bases from V and 1 base from J; junction bases left unmatched: 6. In germline, CDR1 is MDHEN, CDR2 SYDVKM. CDR3 sequence (DNA): TGTGCCAGCAGTCAGCCCGGGACAGGGAACACTGAAGCTTTCTTT. It translates to CASSQPGTGNTEAFF.

The chain recombines TRBV7-8 with TRBJ2-2; D is undetermined. V lost 1 base to trimming and J lost 0 bases, with 9 bases between them. The germline CDR1 and CDR2 sequences are SGHVS and FQNEAQ. The CDR3 spans 16 residues. For the CDR3, the DNA is TGTGCCAGCAGCTTAGTAGCAGTCGCGAACACCGGGGAGCTGTTTTTT. Protein: CASSLVAVANTGELFF.

V gene TRBV7-2 combines with J gene TRBJ2-3; 15 bases align to TRBD2. The J segment lost 4 bases and the V segment lost 3 bases, leaving 8 bases of the junction unmatched. Germline V gene sequence: CDR1 SGHTA, CDR2 FQGNSA. CDR3 length equals 18 residues. The CDR3 region has the DNA TGTGCCAGCAGCTTTCGTGGACTAGCGGGGGGGCCCTCAGATACGCAGTATTTT. It specifies CASSFRGLAGGPSDTQYF.

The chain has TRBV9 and TRBJ2-5, with a weak D call TRBD1 (5 bases). Between the trimmed V and J ends, which lost 0 bases and 2 bases, there was a span of 14 bases. Germline assignment: CDR1 SGDLS and CDR2 YYNGEE. CDR3 length: 16 residues. CDR3 amino acids: CASSVGWGRKQETQYF. Written as DNA, the CDR3 is TGTGCCAGCAGCGTAGGGTGGGGCCGGAAGCAAGAGACCCAGTACTTC.

V usage is TRBV29-1 and J usage is TRBJ1-2; possibly TRBD1 for D (5 bases). V was trimmed by 6 bases and J by 2 bases, leaving 16 bases between them. The CDR3 runs 14 residues. The germline V gene encodes CDR1 SQVTM and CDR2 ANQGSEA. The CDR3 DNA is TGCAGCGTCGGGACCCCGGGACGAAACTATGGCTACACCTTC. Residues: CSVGTPGRNYGYTF.

This clonotype was seen a few times. The chain carries TRBV27 and TRBJ2-5; 8 nucleotides agree with TRBD2. Germline V gene data show CDR1 as MNHEY and CDR2 as SMNVEV (reference sequence). V gave up 0 bases and J gave up 0 bases; unmatched junction bases: 3. The CDR3 is 16 residues long. CDR3 sequence reads: CASSLSGGAHQETQYF. The DNA of the CDR3 is TGTGCCAGCAGTTTATCCGGGGGGGCCCACCAAGAGACCCAGTACTTC.

This chain links TRBV12-3 or TRBV12-4 with TRBJ1-2; tentative D call: TRBD1 (6 bases). CDR3 length equals 15 residues. V dropped 6 bases and J dropped 1 base, with 15 bases sitting between them. Here the CDR3 DNA reads TGTGCCAGCAGCGATGTAGGACAGCATAACTATGGCTACACCTTC. Protein product: CASSDVGQHNYGYTF.

This rearrangement joins TRBV7-2 to TRBJ2-3; possible D gene TRBD2, 6 bases. The CDR3 consists of 16 residues. V shed 5 bases and J shed 0 bases, with 15 bases lying between them. Germline V lookup: CDR1 SGHTA, CDR2 FQGNSA. The CDR3 protein is CASSPNAGLSTDTQYF. Written as DNA, the CDR3 is TGTGCCAGCAGCCCTAATGCGGGGCTTAGCACAGATACGCAGTATTTT.

The rearrangement links TRBV2 to TRBJ2-7; maybe TRBD2 (6 bases). The CDR3 is 13 residues long. Looked up from germline, CDR1 is SNHLY and CDR2 is FYNNEI. V dropped 6 bases and J dropped 2 bases, with 11 bases sitting between them. The CDR3 is CASSRESPYEQYF. CDR3 coding DNA: TGTGCCAGCAGCCGGGAGTCGCCCTACGAGCAGTACTTC.

This clonotype was counted ten times or more. The chain recombines TRBV28 with TRBJ2-5, with 8 bases matching TRBD2. Germline CDR1 reads MDHEN; CDR2 reads SYDVKM. The length of the CDR3 is 14 residues. With 4 bases clipped from V and 1 base from J, the junction kept 2 bases outside the gene matches. Written as DNA, the CDR3 is TGTGCCAGCAGTTCCGGGGGGGTCCAAGAGACCCAGTACTTC. It encodes CASSSGGVQETQYF.

This clonotype was counted a few times. The chain is built from TRBV12-3 or TRBV12-4 and TRBJ1-2; D uncertain. Deletions cut 3 bases from V and 0 bases from J, with 8 bases between. The CDR3 length is 14 residues. The CDR3 nucleotides read TGTGCCAGCAGTTTGCCACTAGCTAACTATGGCTACACCTTC. Its protein is CASSLPLANYGYTF.

This clonotype showed up many times. The chain couples TRBV7-2 to TRBJ2-5; TRBD2 aligns across 7 bases. The germline CDR1 and CDR2 sequences are SGHTA and FQGNSA. Germline trimming cut 5 bases from V and 0 bases from J; bases unmatched to any gene: 6. CDR3 length: 15 amino acids. The CDR3: CASSLGGWNQETQYF. CDR3 DNA sequence: TGTGCCAGCAGCCTGGGGGGGTGGAACCAAGAGACCCAGTACTTC.

The rearrangement joins TRBV7-3 to TRBJ2-1; 7 bases are shared with TRBD1. V was clipped by 1 base and J by 5 bases; unmatched bases: 5. This CDR3 contains 15 residues. Germline V gene lookup returns CDR1 SGHTA and CDR2 FQGTGA. The CDR3 sequence: CASSLIRDRDNEQFF. CDR3 nucleotides: TGTGCCAGCAGCTTAATCCGGGACAGAGACAATGAGCAGTTCTTC.

This clonotype was seen a few times. J is TRBJ2-5 and V is TRBV28, with D unclear. Germline V gives CDR1 MDHEN, CDR2 SYDVKM. V dropped 2 bases and J dropped 1 base, with 14 bases sitting between them. The CDR3 totals 16 residues. The CDR3, as DNA: TGTGCCAGCAGTTTAAGCCAGGATAAGATCCAAGAGACCCAGTACTTC. Its translation: CASSLSQDKIQETQYF.

This clonotype was seen only a few times. The chain employs TRBV29-1 and TRBJ2-5, with D possibly being TRBD1 (6 bases). V shed 4 bases and J shed 3 bases, with 6 bases lying between them. CDR1 and CDR2 from the germline V gene are SQVTM and ANQGSEA. This CDR3 spans 11 amino acids. The CDR3 nucleotides read TGCAGCGTTGGGACAGAAGAGACCCAGTACTTC. It is translated as CSVGTEETQYF.

This clonotype was picked up a small number of times. The chain employs TRBV7-2 and TRBJ2-7, with 7 bases fitting TRBD2. This CDR3 spans 14 amino acids. CDR1 is SGHTA, CDR2 FQGNSA, per germline. J was trimmed by 5 bases and V by 4 bases; bases with no gene match: 8. In DNA form, the CDR3 reads TGTGCCAGCAGCTACACCGAAGGGACTAACGAGCAGTACTTC. It yields the protein CASSYTEGTNEQYF.

The chain has TRBV20-1 and TRBJ1-2, with TRBD1 matching 8 bases. Germline V gene lookup returns CDR1 DFQATT and CDR2 SNEGSKA (reference sequence). The CDR3 runs to 13 residues. The V and J ends lost 5 bases and 5 bases, in that order; junction bases with no gene match: 7. CDR3 in DNA: TGCAGTGCTGGGAGACAGGGGCGATATGGCTACACCTTC. It codes for CSAGRQGRYGYTF.

This rearrangement joins TRBV7-8 to TRBJ2-1, with D tentatively TRBD1 (6 bases). Germline V gene data show CDR1 as SGHVS and CDR2 as FQNEAQ. V lost 1 base and J 7 bases, leaving 11 bases between the germline ends. The length of the CDR3 is 14 residues. CDR3 coding DNA: TGTGCCAGCAGCTTAGGAACTAGGGGGAATGAGCAGTTCTTC. Translation: CASSLGTRGNEQFF.

The chain uses TRBV28 and TRBJ2-1, with a weak D call TRBD2 (5 bases). The assigned J gene may be wrong: the sequence end matches TRBJ2-7 better. CDR3 length: 15 residues. Germline loops: CDR1 MDHEN, CDR2 SYDVKM. The CDR3 region is CASRDFETGSYEQYF. The CDR3 DNA is TGTGCCAGCAGGGATTTTGAGACTGGGAGCTACGAGCAGTACTTC.

This clonotype was observed a handful of times. The V call is TRBV9, the J call TRBJ2-3; D remains ambiguous. V was trimmed by 0 bases and J by 6 bases, leaving 17 bases between them. This CDR3 comprises 16 residues. Per the germline V gene, CDR1 is SGDLS and CDR2 is YYNGEE. The CDR3 DNA sequence: TGTGCCAGCAGCGTAGCCCAAGCCCTCCGTGCGGATACGCAGTATTTT. This sequence encodes CASSVAQALRADTQYF. The variable domain in full, with the rest retrieved from reference TRBV9 and TRBJ2-3, is DSGVTQTPKHLITATGQRVTLRCSPRSGDLSVYWYQQSLDQGLQFLIQYYNGEERAKGNILERFSAQQFPDLHSELNLSSLELGDSALYFCASSVAQALRADTQYFGPGTRLTVL.

The rearrangement links TRBV4-3 to TRBJ2-3, with D hard to call. Between the trimmed V and J ends, which lost 0 bases and 4 bases, there was a span of 11 bases. The CDR3 runs to 15 residues. The V gene's germline CDR1 is LGHNA and CDR2 YSLEER. CDR3 protein: CASSQDRLPSDTQYF. The CDR3 DNA reads TGCGCCAGCAGCCAAGATCGGCTACCATCAGATACGCAGTATTTT.

The chain uses TRBV7-9 and TRBJ2-1, with TRBD1 matching over 9 bases. CDR1 is SEHNR and CDR2 is FQNEAQ in the germline V gene (reference sequence). CDR3 length: 15 amino acids. The trim removed 7 bases at V and 1 base at J, leaving 5 bases unmatched. This chain's CDR3 is CASTQGTGSYNEQFF. CDR3 in DNA: TGTGCCAGCACACAGGGGACAGGGTCCTACAATGAGCAGTTCTTC.

The chain carries TRBV15 and TRBJ2-1; TRBD2 matches at 7 bases. Germline assignment: CDR1 LNHNV and CDR2 YYDKDF (reference sequence). The CDR3 has 15 residues. The V gene end was trimmed by 3 bases and the J gene end by 7 bases; junction bases not matched to a gene: 9. The CDR3 bases are TGTGCCACCAGCAGGGTAGCGGGTATTACGAATGAGCAGTTCTTC. Translating it yields CATSRVAGITNEQFF.

This clonotype was seen ten or more times. The J gene is TRBJ2-7, the V gene TRBV4-2, with D maybe TRBD2 (6 bases). Germline V gene data show CDR1 as LGHNA and CDR2 as YNFKEQ. V dropped 1 base and J dropped 6 bases, with 13 bases sitting between them. The CDR3 totals 14 residues. The CDR3: CASSQAGDQAEQYF. The CDR3 DNA follows: TGTGCCAGCAGCCAAGCGGGGGATCAGGCCGAGCAGTACTTC.

The chain uses TRBV4-1 and TRBJ2-5, with 9 bases identical to TRBD1. V shed 3 bases and J 4 bases; nucleotides not matched to a gene: 6. The CDR3 runs 15 residues. Germline V gives CDR1 MGHRA, CDR2 YSYEKL. CDR3 in DNA: TGCGCCAGCAGCCACCCGGACAGGGGTAGAGAGACCCAGTACTTC. Translating gives CASSHPDRGRETQYF.

The chain has TRBV4-3 and TRBJ1-2; D gene uncertain. Trimming took off 3 bases at V and 8 bases at J, with 16 bases between the two ends. The CDR3 is 14 residues long. Looked up from germline, CDR1 is LGHNA and CDR2 is YSLEER. CDR3 in amino acids: CASSHIPAPEGYTF. The CDR3 nucleotides read TGCGCCAGCAGCCACATTCCGGCCCCCGAGGGCTACACCTTC.